This TCR beta chain was obtained from a study of CD8+ T cells in alopecia areata. cDNA prepared by RNA extraction and subsequent reverse transcription served as the template for sequencing. TCRdb keeps only in-frame clones here, not all; method: immunoSEQ multiplex PCR. The sample lists fewer than 150,000 clones, roughly two fifths occurring once. The clonotype was recovered from a human donor with alopecia areata. Sequencing used CD4+ T cells sorted from blood.

CDR3 residues: CSVDVGLAGVNEQFF. In nucleotides, the CDR3 is TGCAGCGTGGATGTGGGACTAGCGGGAGTCAATGAGCAGTTCTTC. The chain couples TRBV29-1 to TRBJ2-1; 14 nucleotides agree with TRBD2. The length of the CDR3 is 15 residues. Per the germline V gene, CDR1 is SQVTM and CDR2 is ANQGSEA. Trimming at V came to 6 bases and at J to 6 bases, leaving 7 bases not matched to a gene.